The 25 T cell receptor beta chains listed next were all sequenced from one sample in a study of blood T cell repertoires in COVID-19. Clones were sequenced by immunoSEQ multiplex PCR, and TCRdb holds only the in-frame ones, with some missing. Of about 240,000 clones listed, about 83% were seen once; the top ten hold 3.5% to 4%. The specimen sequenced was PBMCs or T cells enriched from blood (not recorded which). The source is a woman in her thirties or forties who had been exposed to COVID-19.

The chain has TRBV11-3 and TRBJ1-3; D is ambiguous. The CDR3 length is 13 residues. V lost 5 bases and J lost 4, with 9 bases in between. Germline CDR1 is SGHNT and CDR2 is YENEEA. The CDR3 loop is CASSRRNGNTIYF. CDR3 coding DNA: TGTGCCAGCAGCCGGCGGAACGGAAACACCATATATTTT.

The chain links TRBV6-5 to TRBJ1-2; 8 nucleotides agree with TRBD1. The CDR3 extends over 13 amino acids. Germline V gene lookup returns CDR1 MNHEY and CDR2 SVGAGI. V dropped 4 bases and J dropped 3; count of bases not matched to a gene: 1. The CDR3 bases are TGTGCCAGCAGTTCGGGACAGGACTATGGCTACACCTTC. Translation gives CASSSGQDYGYTF.

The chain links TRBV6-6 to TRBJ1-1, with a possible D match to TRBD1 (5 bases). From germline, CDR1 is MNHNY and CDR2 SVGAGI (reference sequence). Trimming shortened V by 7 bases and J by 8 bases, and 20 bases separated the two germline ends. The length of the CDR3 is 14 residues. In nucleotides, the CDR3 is TGTGCCAGCACCTTGGACACCCGCGGAACGGAAGCTTTCTTT. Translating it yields CASTLDTRGTEAFF.

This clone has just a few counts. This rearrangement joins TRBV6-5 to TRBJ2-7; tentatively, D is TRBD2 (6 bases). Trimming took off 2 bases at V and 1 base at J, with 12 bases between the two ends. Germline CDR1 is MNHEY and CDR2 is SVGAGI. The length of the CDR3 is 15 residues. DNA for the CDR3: TGTGCCAGCAGTTACCAGGGTGCGGGGTCCTACGAGCAGTACTTC. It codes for CASSYQGAGSYEQYF.

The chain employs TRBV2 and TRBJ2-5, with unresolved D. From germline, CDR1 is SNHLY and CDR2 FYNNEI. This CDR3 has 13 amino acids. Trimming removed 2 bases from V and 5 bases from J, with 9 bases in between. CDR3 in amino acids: CASSELVGETQYF. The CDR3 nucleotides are TGTGCCAGCAGTGAACTAGTAGGCGAGACCCAGTACTTC.

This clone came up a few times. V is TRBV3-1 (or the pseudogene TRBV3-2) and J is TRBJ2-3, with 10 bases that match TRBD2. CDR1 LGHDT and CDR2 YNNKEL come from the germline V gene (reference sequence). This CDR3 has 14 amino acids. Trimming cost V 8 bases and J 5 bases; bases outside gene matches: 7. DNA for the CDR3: TGTGCCAGCGCAACTAGCGGGGTCGTAGATACGCAGTATTTT. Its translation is CASATSGVVDTQYF.

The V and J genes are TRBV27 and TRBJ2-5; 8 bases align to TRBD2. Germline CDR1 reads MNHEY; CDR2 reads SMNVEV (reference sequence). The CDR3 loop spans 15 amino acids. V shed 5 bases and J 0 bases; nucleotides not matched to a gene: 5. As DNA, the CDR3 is TGTGCCAGCAGTCTTCGGGGACTAGACCAAGAGACCCAGTACTTC. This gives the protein CASSLRGLDQETQYF.

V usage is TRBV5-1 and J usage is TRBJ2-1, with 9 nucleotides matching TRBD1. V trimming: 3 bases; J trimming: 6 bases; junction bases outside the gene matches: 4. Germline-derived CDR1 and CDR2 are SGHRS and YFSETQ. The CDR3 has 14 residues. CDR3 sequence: CASSWGTGSNEQFF. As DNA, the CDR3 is TGCGCCAGCAGCTGGGGGACAGGGAGCAATGAGCAGTTCTTC.

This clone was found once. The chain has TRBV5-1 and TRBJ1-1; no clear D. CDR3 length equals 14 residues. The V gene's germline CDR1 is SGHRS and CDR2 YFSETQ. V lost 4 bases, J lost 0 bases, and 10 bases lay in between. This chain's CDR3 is CASSTNMLNTEAFF. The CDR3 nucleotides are TGCGCCAGCAGCACAAACATGTTGAACACTGAAGCTTTCTTT.

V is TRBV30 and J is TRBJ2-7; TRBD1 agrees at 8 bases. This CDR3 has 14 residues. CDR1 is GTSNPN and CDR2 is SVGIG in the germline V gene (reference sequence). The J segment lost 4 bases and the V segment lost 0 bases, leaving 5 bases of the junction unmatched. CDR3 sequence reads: CAWSVGQGAYEQYF. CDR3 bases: TGTGCCTGGAGTGTAGGGCAGGGGGCTTACGAGCAGTACTTC.

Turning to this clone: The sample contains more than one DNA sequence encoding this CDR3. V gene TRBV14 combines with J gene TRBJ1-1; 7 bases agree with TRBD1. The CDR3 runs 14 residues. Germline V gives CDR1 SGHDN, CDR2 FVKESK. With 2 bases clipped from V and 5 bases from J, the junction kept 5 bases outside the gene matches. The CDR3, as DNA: TGTGCCAGCAGCCAACTCACAGGGGTAACTGAAGCTTTCTTT. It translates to CASSQLTGVTEAFF.

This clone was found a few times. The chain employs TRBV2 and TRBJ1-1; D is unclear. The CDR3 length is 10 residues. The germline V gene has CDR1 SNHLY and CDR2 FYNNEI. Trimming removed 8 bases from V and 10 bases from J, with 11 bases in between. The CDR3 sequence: CASGMEGAFF. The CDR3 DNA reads TGTGCCAGCGGGATGGAGGGAGCTTTCTTT.

Here the CDR3 DNA reads TGTGCCAGCAGCCCCGACATGGATTCACCCCTCCACTTT. This sequence encodes CASSPDMDSPLHF. The chain carries TRBV6-5 and TRBJ1-6; D not certain. The CDR3 length is 13 residues. Deletions cut 6 bases from V and 8 bases from J, with 11 bases between. The germline gives CDR1 MNHEY, CDR2 SVGAGI.

The CDR3 protein is CATRRGHLEAFF. The CDR3 coding sequence is TGTGCCACCCGGAGGGGCCACCTTGAAGCTTTCTTT. The chain couples TRBV12-3 or TRBV12-4 to TRBJ1-1, with D possibly matching TRBD1 (5 bases). The length of the CDR3 is 12 residues. With 10 bases removed from V and 7 bases from J, the gap between germline ends came to 16 bases.

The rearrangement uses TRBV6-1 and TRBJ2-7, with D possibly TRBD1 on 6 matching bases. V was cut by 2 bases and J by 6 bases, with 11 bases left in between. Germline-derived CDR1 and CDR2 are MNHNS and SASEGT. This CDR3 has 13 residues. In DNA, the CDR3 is TGTGCCAGCAGTGAAACAGGGTCCCGCGAGCAGTACTTC. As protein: CASSETGSREQYF.

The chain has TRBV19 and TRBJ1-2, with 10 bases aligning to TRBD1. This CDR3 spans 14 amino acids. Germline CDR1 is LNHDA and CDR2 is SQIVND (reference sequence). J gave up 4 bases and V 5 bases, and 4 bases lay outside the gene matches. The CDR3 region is CASSDRGLFYGYTF. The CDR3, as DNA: TGTGCCAGTAGTGACAGGGGGCTTTTCTATGGCTACACCTTC.

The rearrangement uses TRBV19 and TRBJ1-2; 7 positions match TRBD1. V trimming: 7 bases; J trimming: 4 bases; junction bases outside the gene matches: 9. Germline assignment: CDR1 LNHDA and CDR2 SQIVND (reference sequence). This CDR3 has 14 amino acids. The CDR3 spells CASKMGQSFYGYTF. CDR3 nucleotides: TGTGCCAGTAAGATGGGACAGAGTTTCTATGGCTACACCTTC.

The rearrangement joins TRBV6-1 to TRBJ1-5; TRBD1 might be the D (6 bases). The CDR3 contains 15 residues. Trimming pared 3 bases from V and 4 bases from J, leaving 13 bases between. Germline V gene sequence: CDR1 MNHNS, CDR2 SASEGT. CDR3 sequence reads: CASSEFTGSNQPQHF. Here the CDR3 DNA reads TGTGCCAGCAGTGAGTTCACAGGGTCGAATCAGCCCCAGCATTTT.

The DNA of the CDR3 is TGTGCCAGTAGTATAAGAAGAGGCGGGGGGGCCTATGGGGCCAACGTCCTGACTTTC. Protein sequence: CASSIRRGGGAYGANVLTF. This chain uses TRBV19 with TRBJ2-6; TRBD2 agrees at 9 bases. The CDR3 sequence is 19 residues long. The V gene's germline CDR1 is LNHDA and CDR2 SQIVND (reference sequence). Trimming at V came to 2 bases and at J to 3 bases, leaving 11 bases not matched to a gene.

The CDR3 coding sequence is TGCGCCAGCAGCCACAGGGATTCGGACACCGGGGAGCTGTTTTTT. It codes for CASSHRDSDTGELFF. The rearrangement uses TRBV4-1 and TRBJ2-2, with a tentative D call TRBD1 (5 bases). This CDR3 contains 15 residues. V lost 3 bases and J 3 bases, leaving 11 bases between the germline ends. Germline CDR1 reads MGHRA; CDR2 reads YSYEKL.

The CDR3 loop reads CASSLDLTGETQYF. The CDR3 DNA reads TGTGCCAGCAGCTTAGATCTAACAGGGGAGACCCAGTACTTC. V usage is TRBV11-2 and J usage is TRBJ2-5, with D possibly matching TRBD1 (6 bases). The CDR3 consists of 14 residues. The V end was cut by 0 bases, the J end by 5 bases, with 10 bases between. CDR1 SGHAT and CDR2 FQNNGV come from the germline V gene.

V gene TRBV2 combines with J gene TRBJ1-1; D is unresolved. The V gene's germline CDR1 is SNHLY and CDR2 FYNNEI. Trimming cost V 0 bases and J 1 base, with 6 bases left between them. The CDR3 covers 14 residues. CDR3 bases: TGTGCCAGCAGTGAAGCACACCAGAACACTGAAGCTTTCTTT. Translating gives CASSEAHQNTEAFF. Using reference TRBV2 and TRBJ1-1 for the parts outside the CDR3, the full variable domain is EPEVTQTPSHQVTQMGQEVILRCVPISNHLYFYWYRQILGQKVEFLVSFYNNEISEKSEIFDDQFSVERPDGSNFTLKIRSTKLEDSAMYFCASSEAHQNTEAFFGQGTRLTVV.

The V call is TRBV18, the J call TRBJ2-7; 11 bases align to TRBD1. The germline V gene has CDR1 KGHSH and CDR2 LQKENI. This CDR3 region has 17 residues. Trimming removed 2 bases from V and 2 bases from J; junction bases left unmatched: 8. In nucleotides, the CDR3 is TGTGCCAGCTCACCATTCCCCGGGACAGGGGGAACCTACGAGCAGTACTTC. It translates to CASSPFPGTGGTYEQYF.

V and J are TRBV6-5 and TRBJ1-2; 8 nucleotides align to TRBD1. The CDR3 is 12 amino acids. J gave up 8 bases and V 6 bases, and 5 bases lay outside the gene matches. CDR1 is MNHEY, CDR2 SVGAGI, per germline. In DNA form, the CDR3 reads TGTGCCAGCAGCCAGGGGGCACGCGGCTACACCTTC. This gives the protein CASSQGARGYTF.

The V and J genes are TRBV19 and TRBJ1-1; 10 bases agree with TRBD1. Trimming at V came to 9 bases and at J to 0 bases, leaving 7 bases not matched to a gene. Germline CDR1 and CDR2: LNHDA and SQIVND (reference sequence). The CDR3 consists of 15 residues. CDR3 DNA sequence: TGTGCCAGCATACCGGGACAGGGGATGAACACTGAAGCTTTCTTT. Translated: CASIPGQGMNTEAFF.